A selection of T cell receptor beta chains follows, all from one sample in a study of control samples from healthy donors and cancer patients. The protocol was immunoSEQ multiplex PCR, while the TCRdb copy is restricted to in-frame clones and leaves out a portion. The repertoire includes roughly 150,000 clones, 80% to 90% of them detected once, and approximately 1.7% sits in the top ten. The specimen was blood. All receptors come from a man aged 18 to 30 in good health. Each CDR3 is given with its conserved first and last residue. A D gene is named only where the DNA matches it firmly. For some rows the clone size is stated as once, few or many, or as a class when expanded; others skip it.

CDR3 DNA: TGTGCCAGCAGTGAGTGGGTGCGGGGGACACCCGTAAACGAGCAGTACTTC; CDR3 protein: CASSEWVRGTPVNEQYF; J gene: TRBJ2-7; D gene: .; V gene: TRBV6-4; clone size: once
CDR3 DNA: TGTGCCTGGCTACAGATCATGAACACTGAAGCTTTCTTT; CDR3 protein: CAWLQIMNTEAFF; J gene: TRBJ1-1; D gene: .; V gene: TRBV30; clone size: .
CDR3 DNA: TGTGCCAGCAGTACCGAGTCAGGGCGAGGAGAAAAACTGTTTTTT; CDR3 protein: CASSTESGRGEKLFF; J gene: TRBJ1-4; D gene: .; V gene: TRBV6-6; clone size: .
CDR3 DNA: TGTGCCAGCAGCCAAACCGGGACAGCGAACTATGGCTACACCTTC; CDR3 protein: CASSQTGTANYGYTF; J gene: TRBJ1-2; D gene: TRBD1; V gene: TRBV3-1/TRBV3-2; clone size: .
CDR3 DNA: TGTGCCAGCAGTTACCGGGAAAATCAGCCCCAGCATTTT; CDR3 protein: CASSYRENQPQHF; J gene: TRBJ1-5; D gene: .; V gene: TRBV6-5; clone size: .
CDR3 DNA: TGCGCCAGCAGCCAAGGGATGGCAGGGTATCCGAACACTGAAGCTTTCTTT; CDR3 protein: CASSQGMAGYPNTEAFF; J gene: TRBJ1-1; D gene: .; V gene: TRBV4-3; clone size: .
CDR3 DNA: TGTGCCAGCAGCTCACAGGGGAGCACTGAAGCTTTCTTT; CDR3 protein: CASSSQGSTEAFF; J gene: TRBJ1-1; D gene: TRBD1; V gene: TRBV7-3; clone size: .
CDR3 DNA: TGTGCCAGCAGCCTAGCCCCCCCTAGCGGGGGGGTTACAGATACGCAGTATTTT; CDR3 protein: CASSLAPPSGGVTDTQYF; J gene: TRBJ2-3; D gene: TRBD2; V gene: TRBV27; clone size: .
CDR3 DNA: TGTGCCGTAACGAAGCAGGGGGATCGCAATCAGCCCCAGCATTTT; CDR3 protein: CAVTKQGDRNQPQHF; J gene: TRBJ1-5; D gene: TRBD1; V gene: TRBV30; clone size: .
CDR3 DNA: TGTGCCAGCAGTTTACGGGGGGTCGAAGAAAAACTGTTTTTT; CDR3 protein: CASSLRGVEEKLFF; J gene: TRBJ1-4; D gene: .; V gene: TRBV27; clone size: .
CDR3 DNA: TGTGCCAGCAGTATATGGGGACAGGGGGCAAAAGGCTACACCTTC; CDR3 protein: CASSIWGQGAKGYTF; J gene: TRBJ1-2; D gene: TRBD1; V gene: TRBV28; clone size: .
CDR3 DNA: TGTGCCAGCAGCTTAAGACAGCACTCTGGGGCCAACGTCCTGACTTTC; CDR3 protein: CASSLRQHSGANVLTF; J gene: TRBJ2-6; D gene: .; V gene: TRBV7-2; clone size: .
CDR3 DNA: TGTGCCAGCAGCCCCTTCCCCGGCGGCAGGAGGAACACCGGGGAGCTGTTTTTT; CDR3 protein: CASSPFPGGRRNTGELFF; J gene: TRBJ2-2; D gene: .; V gene: TRBV5-8; clone size: .
CDR3 DNA: TGCGCCAGCAGCCCTGACAGGGTTACCCACGAGCAGTACTTC; CDR3 protein: CASSPDRVTHEQYF; J gene: TRBJ2-7; D gene: TRBD1; V gene: TRBV5-1; clone size: .
CDR3 DNA: TGTGCCAGCAGCTCGGCAGGGTTCGTCCCCCCTTCTGGAAAAGAGACCCAGTACTTC; CDR3 protein: CASSSAGFVPPSGKETQYF; J gene: TRBJ2-5; D gene: .; V gene: TRBV5-6; clone size: .
CDR3 DNA: TGCGCCAGCAGCTTCGACTTAGGGGGGTTCGGAAACACCATATATTTT; CDR3 protein: CASSFDLGGFGNTIYF; J gene: TRBJ1-3; D gene: .; V gene: TRBV5-1; clone size: .
CDR3 DNA: TGTGCCAGCAGCTTAAGACAGTCAGTGAACACTGAAGCTTTCTTT; CDR3 protein: CASSLRQSVNTEAFF; J gene: TRBJ1-1; D gene: .; V gene: TRBV5-5; clone size: .
CDR3 DNA: TGTGCCAGCAGCCAAGATCGGAGTAGAGGGGGGAACGAGCAGTACTTC; CDR3 protein: CASSQDRSRGGNEQYF; J gene: TRBJ2-7; D gene: .; V gene: TRBV4-2; clone size: .
CDR3 DNA: TGTGCCAGAAGCTTCTCCCTGCTTTGGGCCAAAAACATTCAGTACTTC; CDR3 protein: CARSFSLLWAKNIQYF; J gene: TRBJ2-4; D gene: .; V gene: TRBV5-3; clone size: .
CDR3 DNA: TGTGCCAGCAGTTTGTCTAGCAATCAGCCCCAGCATTTT; CDR3 protein: CASSLSSNQPQHF; J gene: TRBJ1-5; D gene: .; V gene: TRBV27; clone size: .
CDR3 DNA: TGTGCCAGCAGCTTGGGGCAGGGGCAAGAGACCCAGTACTTC; CDR3 protein: CASSLGQGQETQYF; J gene: TRBJ2-5; D gene: .; V gene: TRBV5-5; clone size: .
CDR3 DNA: TGTGCCTGGAGACGCCTCATGAACACTGAAGCTTTCTTT; CDR3 protein: CAWRRLMNTEAFF; J gene: TRBJ1-1; D gene: .; V gene: TRBV30; clone size: .
CDR3 DNA: TGTGCCAGCAGCCCGGGGGCAGGGGGCATCGATGGCTACACCTTC; CDR3 protein: CASSPGAGGIDGYTF; J gene: TRBJ1-2; D gene: TRBD1; V gene: TRBV5-4; clone size: .
CDR3 DNA: TGTGCCAGCAGCCCTACCGGGACACCCTACGAGCAGTACTTC; CDR3 protein: CASSPTGTPYEQYF; J gene: TRBJ2-7; D gene: .; V gene: TRBV3-1/TRBV3-2; clone size: .
CDR3 DNA: TGTGCCAGCAGTGTCGACAGGCCACAAGAGACCCAGTACTTC; CDR3 protein: CASSVDRPQETQYF; J gene: TRBJ2-5; D gene: .; V gene: TRBV2; clone size: .
CDR3 DNA: TGTGCCAGCAGTGAATCCAGCACAGATACGCAGTATTTT; CDR3 protein: CASSESSTDTQYF; J gene: TRBJ2-3; D gene: .; V gene: TRBV25-1; clone size: .
CDR3 DNA: TGTGCCAGCAGGTACCGGACAGCGAACGAGCAGTACTTC; CDR3 protein: CASRYRTANEQYF; J gene: TRBJ2-7; D gene: .; V gene: TRBV6-2/TRBV6-3; clone size: .
CDR3 DNA: TGTGCCAGCAGGAGAGGGACTACAGATACGCAGTATTTT; CDR3 protein: CASRRGTTDTQYF; J gene: TRBJ2-3; D gene: .; V gene: TRBV25-1; clone size: .
CDR3 DNA: TGTGCCAGCTCACCAGGTTACGGGAATGAAAAACTGTTTTTT; CDR3 protein: CASSPGYGNEKLFF; J gene: TRBJ1-4; D gene: .; V gene: TRBV18; clone size: .
CDR3 DNA: TGTGCCAGCAGTAGAGGGTCCAAAAACATTCAGTACTTC; CDR3 protein: CASSRGSKNIQYF; J gene: TRBJ2-4; D gene: .; V gene: TRBV27; clone size: .
CDR3 DNA: TGTGCCAGCAGCTTCGCTGGAGGTCCTGGGGCCAACGTCCTGACTTTC; CDR3 protein: CASSFAGGPGANVLTF; J gene: TRBJ2-6; D gene: .; V gene: TRBV7-3; clone size: once
CDR3 DNA: TGTGCCAGCAGCTCCCGGGCCCCCGAAGAGGACCAGCATTTT; CDR3 protein: CASSSRAPEEDQHF; J gene: TRBJ1-5; D gene: .; V gene: TRBV5-8; clone size: .
CDR3 DNA: TGTGCCAGCAGTGAAGTCGTAGCGGGGGGCGCCAAAAGCCTCACAGATACGCAGTATTTT; CDR3 protein: CASSEVVAGGAKSLTDTQYF; J gene: TRBJ2-3; D gene: TRBD2; V gene: TRBV2; clone size: .
CDR3 DNA: TGTGCGCCTCGGGGATCGGACACCGGGGAGCTGTTTTTT; CDR3 protein: CAPRGSDTGELFF; J gene: TRBJ2-2; D gene: .; V gene: TRBV27; clone size: .
CDR3 DNA: TGCAGCGTGAAGCGGGGAACCTACAATGAGCAGTTCTTC; CDR3 protein: CSVKRGTYNEQFF; J gene: TRBJ2-1; D gene: TRBD2; V gene: TRBV29-1; clone size: .
CDR3 DNA: TGTGCCACCAGCAACCTCCTCAGGTTACATCAGCCCCAGCATTTT; CDR3 protein: CATSNLLRLHQPQHF; J gene: TRBJ1-5; D gene: .; V gene: TRBV15; clone size: .
CDR3 DNA: TGTGCCAGCATTGAAGGGAACACCGGGGAGCTGTTTTTT; CDR3 protein: CASIEGNTGELFF; J gene: TRBJ2-2; D gene: .; V gene: TRBV27; clone size: few
CDR3 DNA: TGTGCCAGCAGCGTATCTGGCGGGGGAATCTACAATGAGCAGTTCTTC; CDR3 protein: CASSVSGGGIYNEQFF; J gene: TRBJ2-1; D gene: TRBD2; V gene: TRBV9; clone size: .
CDR3 DNA: TGTGCCAGCAGCGCCCTTTGGGGAAAAGGAACGGGCTATGAGCAGTTCTTC; CDR3 protein: CASSALWGKGTGYEQFF; J gene: TRBJ2-1; D gene: .; V gene: TRBV7-9; clone size: .
CDR3 DNA: TGCGCCAGCAGCTTGGATGTAGCCGGGGAGCTGTTTTTT; CDR3 protein: CASSLDVAGELFF; J gene: TRBJ2-2; D gene: .; V gene: TRBV5-1; clone size: .
CDR3 DNA: TGTGCCAGCAGCCACGGCACAGGGGCTCACAATGAGCAGTTCTTC; CDR3 protein: CASSHGTGAHNEQFF; J gene: TRBJ2-1; D gene: TRBD1; V gene: TRBV7-9; clone size: once
CDR3 DNA: TGTGCCAGCAGCCGGACTAGCGGCTACGAGCAGTACTTC; CDR3 protein: CASSRTSGYEQYF; J gene: TRBJ2-7; D gene: TRBD2; V gene: TRBV27; clone size: .
CDR3 DNA: TGTGCCAGTAGTACGGACATACTCTCCTACGAGCAGTACTTC; CDR3 protein: CASSTDILSYEQYF; J gene: TRBJ2-7; D gene: .; V gene: TRBV19; clone size: once
CDR3 DNA: TGTGCCTGGAGTGTCTCGGCCGCCCGGGGCTATGGCTACACCTTC; CDR3 protein: CAWSVSAARGYGYTF; J gene: TRBJ1-2; D gene: .; V gene: TRBV30; clone size: .
CDR3 DNA: TGTGCCATCAAAAGGCCCAGCTCCTACGAGCAGTACTTC; CDR3 protein: CAIKRPSSYEQYF; J gene: TRBJ2-7; D gene: .; V gene: TRBV10-3; clone size: .